One T cell receptor (beta chain) is described in this entry. Its target is unknown. The sample belongs to a study of T cell repertoires in cytomegalovirus infection. Study in general: Selection of CMV epitopes for the study included recently identified HLA-C-restricted and well-studied HLA-B-restricted ones. Public TCR beta signatures provided an indication of both CMV infection and a matching HLA type.

TCRdb redid the calling of the reads with MiXCR, one entry per CDR3 protein. The sample holds some 920,000 distinct CDR3 sequences, more than 25% seen once. Study observations and caveats: The cumulative frequency of public TCR beta families identified carriers of CMV plus the relevant HLA. Predominance within the ex vivo response was attributable to HLA-C-restricted CMV-specific TCR beta clonotypes.

The TCR comes from a human donor in good health (CMV status not recorded). Some clones in this sample may be carry-over from other donors' samples. The input for sequencing was cultured CD8+ T cells from PBMCs, taken from culture after CMV antigen stimulation.

CDR3 sequence (DNA): TGTGCCAGCAGCGCAGTTATTAGCACAGATACGCAGTATTTT. Residues: CASSAVISTDTQYF. The V and J genes are TRBV12-3 or TRBV12-4 and TRBJ2-3; D is undetermined. The V gene lost 6 bases and the J gene lost 0 bases, with 10 bases spanning the gap. The CDR3 has 14 amino acids.